This T cell receptor (beta chain) stems from a study of read filtering for tumor transcriptome and immune sequencing. In the study overall: Revised staging placed roughly 8 patients in R-ISS I, roughly 17 in II, 6 or 7 in III. RNA-seq yielded only roughly 85 to 1,400 TCR reads, IR-seq about 4 to 10.27 million. Transcriptome libraries were built from DNase-treated RNA.

Molecular barcoded adaptors covering alpha/delta and beta/gamma chains were used on approximately 440 ng RNA. TCRdb passed the reads through MiXCR, listing each CDR3 protein once. The profile covers 50,000 to 65,000 distinct CDR3 sequences, with about a fifth appearing a single time and over 11% taken by the ten largest. Points from the study as a whole: IR-seq captured clonotypes deeper and more reliably than RNA-seq.

V was cut by 0 bases and J by 8 bases, with 14 bases left in between. The CDR3 runs to 14 residues. The germline CDR1 and CDR2 sequences are SGHRS and YFSETQ. This clonotype occurred many times. Its antigen remains unidentified. The V gene is TRBV5-1, the J gene TRBJ1-1; a weak D match, TRBD1 (5 bases). Sequencing was carried out using a population of CD138-negative cells sorted from bone marrow. This TCR was recovered from a donor over 35 with multiple myeloma. The CDR3 protein is CASSLATPGVEAFF. The DNA for the CDR3 is TGCGCCAGCAGCTTGGCTACCCCGGGGGTCGAAGCTTTCTTT.